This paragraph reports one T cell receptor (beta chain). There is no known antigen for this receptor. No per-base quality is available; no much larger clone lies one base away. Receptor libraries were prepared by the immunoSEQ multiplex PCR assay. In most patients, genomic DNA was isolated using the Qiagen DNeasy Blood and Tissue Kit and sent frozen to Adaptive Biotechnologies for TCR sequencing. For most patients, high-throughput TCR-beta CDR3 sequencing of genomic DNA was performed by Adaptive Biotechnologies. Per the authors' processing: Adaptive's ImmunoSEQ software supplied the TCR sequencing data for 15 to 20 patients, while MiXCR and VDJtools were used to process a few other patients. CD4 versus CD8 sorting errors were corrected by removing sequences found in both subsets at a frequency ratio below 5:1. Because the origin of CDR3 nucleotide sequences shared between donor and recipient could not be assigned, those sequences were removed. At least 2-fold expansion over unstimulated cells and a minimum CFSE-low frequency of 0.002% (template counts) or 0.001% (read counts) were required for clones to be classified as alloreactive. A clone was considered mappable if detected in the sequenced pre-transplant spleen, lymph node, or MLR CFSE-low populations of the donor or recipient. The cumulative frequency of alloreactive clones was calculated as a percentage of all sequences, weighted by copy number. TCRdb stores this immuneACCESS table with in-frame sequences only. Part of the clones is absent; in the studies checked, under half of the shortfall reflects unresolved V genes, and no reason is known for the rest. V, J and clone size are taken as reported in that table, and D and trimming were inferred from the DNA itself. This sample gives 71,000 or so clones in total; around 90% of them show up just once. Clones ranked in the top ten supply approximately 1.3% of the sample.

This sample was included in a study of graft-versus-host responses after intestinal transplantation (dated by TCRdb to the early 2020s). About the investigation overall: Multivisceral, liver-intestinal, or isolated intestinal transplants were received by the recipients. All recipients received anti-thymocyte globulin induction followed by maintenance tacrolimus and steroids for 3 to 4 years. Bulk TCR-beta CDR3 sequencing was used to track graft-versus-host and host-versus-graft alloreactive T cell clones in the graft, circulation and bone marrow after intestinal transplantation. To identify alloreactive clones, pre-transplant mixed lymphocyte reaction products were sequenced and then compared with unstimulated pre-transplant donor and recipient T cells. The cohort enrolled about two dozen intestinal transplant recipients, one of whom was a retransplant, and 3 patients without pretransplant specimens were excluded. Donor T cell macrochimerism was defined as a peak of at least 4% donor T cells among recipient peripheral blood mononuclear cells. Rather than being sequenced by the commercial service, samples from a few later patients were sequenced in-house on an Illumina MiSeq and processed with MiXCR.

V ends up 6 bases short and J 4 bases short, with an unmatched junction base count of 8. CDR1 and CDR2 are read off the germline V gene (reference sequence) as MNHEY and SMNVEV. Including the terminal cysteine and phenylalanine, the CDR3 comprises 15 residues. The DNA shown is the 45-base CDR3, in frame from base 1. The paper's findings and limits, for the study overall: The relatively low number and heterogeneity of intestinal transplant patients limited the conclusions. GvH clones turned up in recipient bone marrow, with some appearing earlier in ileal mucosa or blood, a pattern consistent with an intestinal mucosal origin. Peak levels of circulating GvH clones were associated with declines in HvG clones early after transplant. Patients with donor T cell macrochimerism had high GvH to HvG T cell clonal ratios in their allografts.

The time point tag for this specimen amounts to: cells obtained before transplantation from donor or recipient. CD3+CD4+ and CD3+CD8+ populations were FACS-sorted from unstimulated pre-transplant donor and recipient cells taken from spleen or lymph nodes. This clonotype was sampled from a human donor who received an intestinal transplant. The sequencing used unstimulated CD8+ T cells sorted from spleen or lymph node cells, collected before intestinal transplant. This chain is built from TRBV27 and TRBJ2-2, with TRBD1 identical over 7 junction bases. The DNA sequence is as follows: TGTGCCAGCAGAAACATGCAGGGGGTCACCGGGGAGCTGTTTTTT. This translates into CASRNMQGVTGELFF.